This T cell receptor (beta chain) emerged from a study of shared clonotypes between healthy human individuals. Findings of the study overall: Estimated richness was generally greater in naive than memory subsets.

Deep was the level at which the assay was run. The table came from immunoSEQ multiplex PCR; TCRdb's copy has only in-frame clones and leaves some out. The data show around 2.5 million clones, with 80% to 95% seen just once and more than 0.35% held by the top ten. With respect to this clone: Its cognate antigen is unknown.

This CDR3 has 17 residues. The germline CDR1 and CDR2 sequences are SGHRS and YFSETQ. The V segment lost 4 bases and the J segment 2 bases; nucleotides outside the gene matches: 9. This TCR derives from a man aged 18-30 years in good health. Some clones in this sample may be carry-over from other donors' samples. V and J are TRBV5-1 and TRBJ2-1, with 10 bases fitting TRBD2. Sample: naive CD4+ T cells from PBMCs. Regarding subset: CD45RA+ positively selected. CDR3 nucleotide sequence: TGCGCCAGCAGCCCCCCTCGGAGCGGGAGGGCCTACAATGAGCAGTTCTTC. This sequence encodes CASSPPRSGRAYNEQFF.